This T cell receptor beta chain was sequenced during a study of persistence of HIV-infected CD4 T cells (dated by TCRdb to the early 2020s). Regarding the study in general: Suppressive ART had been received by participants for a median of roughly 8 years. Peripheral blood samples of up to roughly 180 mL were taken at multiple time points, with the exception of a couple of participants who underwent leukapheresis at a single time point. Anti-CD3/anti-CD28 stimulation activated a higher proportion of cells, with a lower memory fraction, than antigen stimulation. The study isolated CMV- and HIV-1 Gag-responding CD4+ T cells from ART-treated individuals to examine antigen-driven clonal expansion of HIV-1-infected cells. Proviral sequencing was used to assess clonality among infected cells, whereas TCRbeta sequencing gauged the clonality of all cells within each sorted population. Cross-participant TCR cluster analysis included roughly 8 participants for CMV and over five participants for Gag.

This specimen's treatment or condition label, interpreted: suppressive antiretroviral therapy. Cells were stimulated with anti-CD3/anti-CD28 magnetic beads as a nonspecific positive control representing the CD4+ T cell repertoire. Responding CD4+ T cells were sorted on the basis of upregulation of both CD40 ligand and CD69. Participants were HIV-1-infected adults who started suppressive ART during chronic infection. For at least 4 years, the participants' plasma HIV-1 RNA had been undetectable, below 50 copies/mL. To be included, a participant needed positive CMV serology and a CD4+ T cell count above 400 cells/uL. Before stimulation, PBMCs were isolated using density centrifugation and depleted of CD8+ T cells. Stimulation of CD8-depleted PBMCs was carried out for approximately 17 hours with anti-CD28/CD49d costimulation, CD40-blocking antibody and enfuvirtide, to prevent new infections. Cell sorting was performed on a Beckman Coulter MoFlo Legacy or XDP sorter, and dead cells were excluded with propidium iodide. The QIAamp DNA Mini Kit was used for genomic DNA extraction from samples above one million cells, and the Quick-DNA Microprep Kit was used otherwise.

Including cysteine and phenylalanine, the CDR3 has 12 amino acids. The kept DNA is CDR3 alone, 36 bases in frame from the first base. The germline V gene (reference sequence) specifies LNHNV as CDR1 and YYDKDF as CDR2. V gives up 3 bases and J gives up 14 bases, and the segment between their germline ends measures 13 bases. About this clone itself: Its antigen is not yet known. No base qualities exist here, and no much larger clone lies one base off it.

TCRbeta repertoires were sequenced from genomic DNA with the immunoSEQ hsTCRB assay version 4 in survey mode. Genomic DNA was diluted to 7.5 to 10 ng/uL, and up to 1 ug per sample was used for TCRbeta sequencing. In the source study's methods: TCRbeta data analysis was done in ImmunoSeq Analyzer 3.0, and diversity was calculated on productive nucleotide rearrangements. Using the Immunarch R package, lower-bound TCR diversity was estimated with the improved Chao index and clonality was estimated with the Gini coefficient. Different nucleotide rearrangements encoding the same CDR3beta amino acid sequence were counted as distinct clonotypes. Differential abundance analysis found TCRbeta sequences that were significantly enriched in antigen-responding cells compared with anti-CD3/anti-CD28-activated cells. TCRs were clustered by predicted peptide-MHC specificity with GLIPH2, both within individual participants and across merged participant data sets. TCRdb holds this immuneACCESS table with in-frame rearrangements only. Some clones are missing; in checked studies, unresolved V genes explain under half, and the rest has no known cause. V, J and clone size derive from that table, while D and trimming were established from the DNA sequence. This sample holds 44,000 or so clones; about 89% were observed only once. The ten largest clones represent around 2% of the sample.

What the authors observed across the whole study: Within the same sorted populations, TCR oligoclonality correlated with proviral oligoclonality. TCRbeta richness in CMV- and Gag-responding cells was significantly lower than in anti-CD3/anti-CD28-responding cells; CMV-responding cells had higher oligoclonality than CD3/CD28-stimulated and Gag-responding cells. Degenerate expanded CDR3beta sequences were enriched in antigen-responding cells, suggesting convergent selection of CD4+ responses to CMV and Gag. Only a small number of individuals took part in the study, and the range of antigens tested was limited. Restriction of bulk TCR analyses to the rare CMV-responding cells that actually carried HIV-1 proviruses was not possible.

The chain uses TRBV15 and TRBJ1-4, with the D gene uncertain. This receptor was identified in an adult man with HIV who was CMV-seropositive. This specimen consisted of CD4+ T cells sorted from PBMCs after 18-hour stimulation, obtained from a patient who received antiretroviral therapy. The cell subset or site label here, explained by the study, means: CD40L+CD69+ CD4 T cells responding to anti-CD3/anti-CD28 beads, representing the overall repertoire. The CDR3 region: CATSRERMGLFF. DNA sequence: TGTGCCACCAGCAGGGAAAGGATGGGTCTGTTTTTT.